This entry lists 13 T cell receptor beta chains sequenced from one sample in a study of T cell repertoires in cytomegalovirus infection. Their antigens are not known. TCRdb passed the reads through MiXCR, listing each CDR3 protein once. The table lists roughly 68,000 distinct CDR3 sequences, 20% of them singletons. The source was CD8+ T cells from cultured PBMCs, collected from culture after CMV antigen stimulation. These receptors were collected from a human donor in good health (CMV status not recorded). Some clones in this sample may be carry-over from other donors' samples.

This clonotype was detected a few times. The chain combines TRBV15 with TRBJ2-5; TRBD1 aligns across 7 bases. The V segment lost 1 base and the J segment 0 bases; nucleotides outside the gene matches: 5. The length of the CDR3 is 16 residues. Germline-derived CDR1 and CDR2 are LNHNV and YYDKDF (reference sequence). The CDR3 DNA follows: TGTGCCACCAGCAGAGCGGGACAGCCGTACCAAGAGACCCAGTACTTC. Translating it yields CATSRAGQPYQETQYF.

The chain recombines TRBV7-2 with TRBJ2-7; 13 nucleotides agree with TRBD2. The ends lost 5 bases at V and 7 bases at J; junction bases unmatched: 8. Germline V gives CDR1 SGHTA, CDR2 FQGNSA. CDR3 length: 15 amino acids. The DNA of the CDR3 is TGTGCCAGCAGCCTACGGACTAGCGGGAGTTTTGAGCAGTACTTC. It codes for CASSLRTSGSFEQYF.

This chain joins TRBV7-4 and TRBJ1-1; D call uncertain. The CDR3 extends over 16 amino acids. The V gene's germline CDR1 is SGHVT and CDR2 SQSDAQ. V lost 5 bases, J lost 0 bases, and 16 bases lay in between. CDR3: CASSPRDQGMNTEAFF. The DNA of the CDR3 is TGTGCCAGCAGCCCAAGGGATCAAGGCATGAACACTGAAGCTTTCTTT. Based on the CDR3 plus reference TRBV7-4 and TRBJ1-1, the full variable domain is GAGVSQSPRYKVAKRGRDVALRCDSISGHVTLYWYRQTLGQGSEVLTYSQSDAQRDKSGRPSGRFSAERPERSVSTLKIQRTEQGDSAVYLCASSPRDQGMNTEAFFGQGTRLTVV.

CDR3 loop: CASSELRDYGYTF. The CDR3 DNA is TGTGCCAGCAGTGAACTCAGGGACTATGGCTACACCTTC. The rearrangement links TRBV25-1 to TRBJ1-2; a possible D gene is TRBD1 (5 bases). V was clipped by 2 bases and J by 3 bases, with 7 bases between them. Germline V gene data show CDR1 as MGHDK and CDR2 as SYGVNS. The CDR3 runs 13 residues.

This chain connects TRBV7-9 to TRBJ2-5; weak D call: TRBD2 (5 bases). Trimming pared 0 bases from V and 5 bases from J, leaving 10 bases between. The CDR3 has 14 amino acids. Germline V CDR1 and CDR2: SEHNR, FQNEAQ (reference sequence). The CDR3 here is CASSLAAQRETQYF. The CDR3 bases are TGTGCCAGCAGCTTAGCGGCGCAGCGGGAGACCCAGTACTTC.

The rearrangement uses TRBV7-3 and TRBJ1-2; no definite D call. Trimming took off 5 bases at V and 3 bases at J, with 16 bases between the two ends. Germline CDR1 and CDR2: SGHTA and FQGTGA. The CDR3 loop spans 15 amino acids. CDR3 in DNA: TGTGCCAGCAGCGTCGTGGGAGGGCGGCACTATGGCTACACCTTC. Its translation: CASSVVGGRHYGYTF. Combining the CDR3 with reference TRBV7-3 and TRBJ1-2 gives the whole variable domain GAGVSQTPSNKVTEKGKYVELRCDPISGHTALYWYRQSLGQGPEFLIYFQGTGAADDSGLPNDRFFAVRPEGSVSTLKIQRTERGDSAVYLCASSVVGGRHYGYTFGSGTRLTVV.

The rearrangement joins TRBV6-2 or TRBV6-3 to TRBJ2-7, with D maybe TRBD2 (5 bases). Germline V lookup: CDR1 MNHEY, CDR2 SVGEGT. CDR3 length equals 15 residues. The V gene lost 4 bases and the J gene lost 3 bases, with 16 bases spanning the gap. The CDR3 DNA sequence: TGTGCCAGCAGTTCGCCCGGGATAGGACTCTACGAGCAGTACTTC. It specifies CASSSPGIGLYEQYF.

The table lists this clonotype with a few counts. This chain uses TRBV7-9 with TRBJ1-5; 7 bases line up with TRBD1. Germline CDR1 reads SEHNR; CDR2 reads FQNEAQ (reference sequence). V lost 1 base to trimming and J lost 4 bases; unmatched junction nucleotides: 7. The CDR3 totals 16 residues. CDR3 DNA: TGTGCCAGCAGCTTAGAGGTCGGGACAGCGAATCAGCCCCAGCATTTT. Its translation: CASSLEVGTANQPQHF.

This clonotype turned up a few times. The chain uses TRBV12-3 or TRBV12-4 and TRBJ1-2, with 9 bases fitting TRBD1. The J segment lost 4 bases and the V segment lost 1 base, leaving 1 base of the junction unmatched. The CDR3 is 14 residues long. The CDR3 protein is CASSLGTGAYGYTF. The CDR3 nucleotides read TGTGCCAGCAGTTTAGGGACAGGGGCCTATGGCTACACCTTC.

The V gene is TRBV2, the J gene TRBJ2-7; D not certain. Germline V gives CDR1 SNHLY, CDR2 FYNNEI. Trimming cost V 0 bases and J 1 base, with 13 bases left between them. There are 16 residues in the CDR3. The CDR3 DNA is TGTGCCAGCAGTGAAGCTTACCCCCAGAGTTCCTACGAGCAGTACTTC. Amino acids: CASSEAYPQSSYEQYF.

This clonotype showed up just a few times. In nucleotides, the CDR3 is TGTGCCAGCAGTGAAGATCGGGGGAGGGAGCAGTTCTTC. Amino acid sequence: CASSEDRGREQFF. V usage is TRBV6-1 and J usage is TRBJ2-1; D perhaps matches TRBD2 (6 bases). Germline V gives CDR1 MNHNS, CDR2 SASEGT. This CDR3 region has 13 residues. Trimming took 1 base from V and 10 from J, leaving 11 bases between them.

The gene calls are TRBV6-1 and TRBJ1-6, with D tentatively TRBD1 (5 bases). This CDR3 is built from 16 residues. Germline V gives CDR1 MNHNS, CDR2 SASEGT. The V and J ends lost 2 bases and 4 bases respectively, with 12 bases between them. DNA of the CDR3: TGTGCCAGCAGTGAACCTGGGACGGATTATAATTCACCCCTCCACTTT. Translating it yields CASSEPGTDYNSPLHF.

This clonotype was seen a handful of times. The rearrangement uses TRBV12-3 or TRBV12-4 and TRBJ2-2; D ambiguous. The CDR3 is 11 residues long. V lost 7 bases, J lost 7 bases, and 7 bases lay in between. As DNA, the CDR3 is TGTGCCAGCAAACTGGTCGGGGAGCTGTTTTTT. Encoded protein: CASKLVGELFF.